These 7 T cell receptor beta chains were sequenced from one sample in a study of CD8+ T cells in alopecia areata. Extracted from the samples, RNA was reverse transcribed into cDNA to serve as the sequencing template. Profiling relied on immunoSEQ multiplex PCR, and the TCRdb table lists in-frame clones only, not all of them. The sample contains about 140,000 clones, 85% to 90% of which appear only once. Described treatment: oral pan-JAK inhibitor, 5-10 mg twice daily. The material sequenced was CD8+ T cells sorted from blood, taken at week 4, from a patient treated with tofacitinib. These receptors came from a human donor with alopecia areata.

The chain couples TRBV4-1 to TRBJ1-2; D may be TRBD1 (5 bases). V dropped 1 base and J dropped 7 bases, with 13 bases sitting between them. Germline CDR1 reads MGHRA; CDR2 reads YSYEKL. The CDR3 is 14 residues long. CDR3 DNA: TGCGCCAGCAGCCAAGTCGCAGGGTCTGGTGGCTACACCTTC. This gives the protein CASSQVAGSGGYTF.

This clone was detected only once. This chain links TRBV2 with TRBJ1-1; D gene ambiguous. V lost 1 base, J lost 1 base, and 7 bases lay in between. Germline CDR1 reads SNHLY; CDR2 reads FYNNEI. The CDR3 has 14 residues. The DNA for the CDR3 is TGTGCCAGCAGTGAAGTTAAGGAGAACACTGAAGCTTTCTTT. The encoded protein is CASSEVKENTEAFF.

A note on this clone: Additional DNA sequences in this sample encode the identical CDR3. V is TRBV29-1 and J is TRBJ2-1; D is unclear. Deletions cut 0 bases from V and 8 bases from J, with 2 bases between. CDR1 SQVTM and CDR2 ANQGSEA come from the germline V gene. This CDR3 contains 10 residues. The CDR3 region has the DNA TGCAGCGTTGAAGAAGATGAGCAGTTCTTC. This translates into CSVEEDEQFF.

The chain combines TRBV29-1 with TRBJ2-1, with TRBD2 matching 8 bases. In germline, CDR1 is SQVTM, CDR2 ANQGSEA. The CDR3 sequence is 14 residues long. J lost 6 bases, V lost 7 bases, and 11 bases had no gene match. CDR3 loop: CSGVRAGAPNEQFF. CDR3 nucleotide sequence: TGCAGCGGGGTCAGAGCGGGAGCCCCCAATGAGCAGTTCTTC.

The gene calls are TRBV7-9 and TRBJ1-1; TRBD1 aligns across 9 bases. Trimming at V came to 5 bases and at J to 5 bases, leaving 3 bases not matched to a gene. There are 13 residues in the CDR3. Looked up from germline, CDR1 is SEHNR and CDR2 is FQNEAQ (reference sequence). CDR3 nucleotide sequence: TGTGCCAGCAGCGGACAGGGGCGAACTGAAGCTTTCTTT. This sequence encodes CASSGQGRTEAFF.

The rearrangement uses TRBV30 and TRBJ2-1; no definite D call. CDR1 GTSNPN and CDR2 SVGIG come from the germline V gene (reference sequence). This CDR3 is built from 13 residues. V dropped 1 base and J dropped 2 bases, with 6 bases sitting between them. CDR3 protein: CAWSDGTYNEQFF. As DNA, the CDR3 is TGTGCCTGGAGTGACGGAACCTACAATGAGCAGTTCTTC.

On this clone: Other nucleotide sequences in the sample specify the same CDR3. The CDR3 DNA follows: TGCGCCAGCAGCCAAGATGGAGGGAGCGAGCAGTACTTC. Its protein is CASSQDGGSEQYF. The chain employs TRBV4-1 and TRBJ2-7, with a tentative D call TRBD2 (6 bases). Deletions cut 0 bases from V and 6 bases from J, with 9 bases between. Germline CDR1 and CDR2: MGHRA and YSYEKL. The CDR3 sequence is 13 residues long.